At least ten counts were recorded for the clone carrying this TCR beta chain. Its specificity is not known. The entry originates in a study of blood T cells in healthy people across ages. Study observations and caveats: Donors of long life had a larger count of naive CD4+ cells and greater diversity than aged donors.

Deletions cut 3 bases from V and 7 bases from J, with 10 bases between. In germline, CDR1 is DFQATT, CDR2 SNEGSKA (reference sequence). The CDR3 contains 12 residues. It was with a sample-barcoded 5' primer and a J-beta primer mix that a second PCR of roughly 7 to 11 cycles was run. Each CDR3 protein gets one entry after TCRdb re-called the 5' RACE reads with MiXCR. The sample has 850,000 to 950,000 distinct CDR3 sequences, more than 25% seen once; the top ten hold 15% to 20%. The sample comprised blood. The J gene is TRBJ1-5, the V gene TRBV20-1; D gene ambiguous. The receptor comes from a woman older than 75 in good health. CDR3 nucleotide sequence: TGCAGTGCTAGTGGGGTGAGCCAGCCCCAGCATTTT. Protein product: CSASGVSQPQHF.